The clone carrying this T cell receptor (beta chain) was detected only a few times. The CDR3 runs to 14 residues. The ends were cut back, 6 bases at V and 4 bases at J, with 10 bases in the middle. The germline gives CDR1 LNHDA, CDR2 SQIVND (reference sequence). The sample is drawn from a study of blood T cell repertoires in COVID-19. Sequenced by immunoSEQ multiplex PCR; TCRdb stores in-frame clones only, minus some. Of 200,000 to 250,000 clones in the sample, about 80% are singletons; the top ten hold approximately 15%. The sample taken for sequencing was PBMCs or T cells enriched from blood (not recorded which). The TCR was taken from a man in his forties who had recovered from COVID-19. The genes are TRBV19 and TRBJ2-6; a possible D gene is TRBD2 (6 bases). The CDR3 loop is CASSPGVGANVLTF. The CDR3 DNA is TGTGCCAGTAGCCCGGGGGTCGGGGCCAACGTCCTGACTTTC.